These 8 T cell receptor beta chains originate from one sample sequenced in a study of pediatric ulcerative colitis (dated by TCRdb to about 2019). Libraries were made using the immunoSEQ multiplex PCR assay. The immuneACCESS repertoire file appears here via TCRdb, limited to in-frame rearrangements. These files lack a portion of the clones; in checked studies, under half of the deficit traces to unresolved V genes, and the cause of the others is not known. The sample yields around 65,000 clones; about three quarters were counted once. The top ten constitute roughly 5.2% of the sample. Sequenced sample: blood. These receptors all come from a boy under 18 with moderate ulcerative colitis.

The chain employs TRBV7-9 and TRBJ2-6, with D possibly matching TRBD1 (5 bases). With 4 bases removed from V and 5 bases from J, the gap between germline ends came to 9 bases. The germline CDR1 and CDR2 sequences are SEHNR and FQNEAQ (reference sequence). The CDR3 totals 14 residues. CDR3 nucleotides: TGTGCCAGCAGCTGGCCGGACAGGGCCAACGTCCTGACTTTC. Its protein product is CASSWPDRANVLTF.

The sample holds a few counts of this clone. The chain links TRBV4-1 to TRBJ2-7; TRBD2 matches 7 bases. Germline lookup yields CDR1 MGHRA and CDR2 YSYEKL. V dropped 4 bases and J dropped 7; count of bases not matched to a gene: 7. The CDR3 is 13 amino acids. CDR3 coding DNA: TGCGCCAGCAGCCCAACCCCAGCGGGAGAGCAGTACTTC. It yields the protein CASSPTPAGEQYF.

The rearrangement links TRBV10-3 to TRBJ1-1; perhaps TRBD1 as D (5 bases). Looked up from germline, CDR1 is ENHRY and CDR2 is SYGVKD. CDR3 size: 13 residues. The V end lost 8 bases, the J end lost 4 bases, and 14 bases lay between the germline ends. The CDR3 DNA reads as TGTGCCATCTCGACAGAACCTTCCACTGAAGCTTTCTTT. Amino acid sequence: CAISTEPSTEAFF.

This chain uses TRBV6-5 with TRBJ2-1; 9 positions match TRBD1. CDR3 size: 15 residues. CDR1 MNHEY and CDR2 SVGAGI come from the germline V gene. The V gene end was trimmed by 6 bases and the J gene end by 7 bases; junction bases not matched to a gene: 10. The chain's CDR3 is CASSPSRTGVNEQFF. The CDR3, as DNA: TGTGCCAGCAGCCCGTCCAGGACAGGGGTAAATGAGCAGTTCTTC.

V usage is TRBV6-5 and J usage is TRBJ2-7, with D perhaps TRBD1 (6 bases). Germline V gene sequence: CDR1 MNHEY, CDR2 SVGAGI. Trimming left V 4 bases short and J 6 bases short, with 16 bases between. The CDR3 runs 14 residues. CDR3 nucleotide sequence: TGTGCCAGCAGTTCAGGGCAGGGGACGAGCGAGCAGTACTTC. Translating it yields CASSSGQGTSEQYF.

This clone occurred many times. The rearrangement uses TRBV2 and TRBJ2-7; 11 nucleotides agree with TRBD2. The CDR3 runs 16 residues. CDR1 is SNHLY, CDR2 FYNNEI, per germline. The V gene end was trimmed by 6 bases and the J gene end by 7 bases; junction bases not matched to a gene: 14. CDR3 sequence reads: CASSSGTSGAQWEQYF. CDR3 in DNA: TGTGCCAGCAGCTCCGGGACTAGCGGAGCCCAATGGGAGCAGTACTTC.

The sample holds a few counts of this clone. The gene calls are TRBV30 and TRBJ2-4; weak D call: TRBD1 (5 bases). The CDR3 loop spans 13 amino acids. Germline V gene lookup returns CDR1 GTSNPN and CDR2 SVGIG (reference sequence). V gave up 0 bases and J gave up 6 bases, with 9 bases separating them. CDR3 amino acids: CAWSVTQGNIQYF. Here the CDR3 DNA reads TGTGCCTGGAGTGTAACTCAGGGAAACATTCAGTACTTC.

The rearrangement joins TRBV7-8 to TRBJ2-7; unclear D gene. Per germline, CDR1 SGHVS and CDR2 FQNEAQ. The CDR3 runs to 16 residues. Deletions cut 4 bases from V and 2 bases from J, with 18 bases between. CDR3 sequence (DNA): TGTGCCAGCAGCTCCCTGACCGGGCAGGTGACCTACGAGCAGTACTTC. It translates to CASSSLTGQVTYEQYF.